The 5 T cell receptor beta chains in this list originate from one sample, sequenced in a study of T-cell reconstitution after alpha-beta-depleted transplantation in children. Preparation of the TCRbeta library was carried out with unique molecular identifiers. TCRdb redid the calling of the PCR reads with MiXCR, one entry per CDR3 protein. The sample has more than 200,000 distinct CDR3 sequences; about 26% are singletons. The starting material was PBMCs, obtained before TCRalphabeta/CD19-depleted stem cell transplant. These receptors were obtained from a girl aged 2 to 9 with Fanconi anemia, due to receive a stem cell transplant.

This clonotype occurred a few times. This rearrangement joins TRBV20-1 to TRBJ2-1; TRBD2 might be the D (5 bases). This CDR3 is 14 amino acids long. Trimming took off 1 base at V and 3 bases at J, with 10 bases between the two ends. Germline CDR1 DFQATT, CDR2 SNEGSKA (reference sequence). The CDR3 sequence is CSARATRNYNEQFF. CDR3 DNA: TGCAGTGCTAGAGCTACTAGGAACTACAATGAGCAGTTCTTC.

This clonotype was counted a few times. This may be a read error: a much more frequent sequence differs by one nucleotide. J is TRBJ2-3 and V is TRBV29-1; the D is unclear. V was pared by 3 bases and J by 0 bases, with 10 bases between. CDR1 is SQVTM and CDR2 is ANQGSEA in the germline V gene. CDR3 length: 14 amino acids. CDR3: CSVEAGTSTDTQYF. The CDR3 DNA reads as TGCAGCGTTGAGGCAGGAACTAGCACAGATACGCAGTATTTT.

This clonotype was seen a few times. The genes are TRBV7-2 and TRBJ2-3, with 10 positions matching TRBD2. Germline V gene data show CDR1 as SGHTA and CDR2 as FQGNSA. The CDR3 loop spans 16 amino acids. V was pared by 1 base and J by 4 bases, with 5 bases of the junction left unmatched. The DNA of the CDR3 is TGTGCCAGCAGCTTAGTGGGTAGCGGGAGGCCAGATACGCAGTATTTT. The encoded protein is CASSLVGSGRPDTQYF.

The chain has TRBV19 and TRBJ2-1; D tentatively fits TRBD1 or TRBD2 (5 bases each). The CDR3 has 13 amino acids. Between the trimmed V and J ends, which lost 8 bases and 3 bases, there was a span of 11 bases. The germline CDR1 and CDR2 sequences are LNHDA and SQIVND (reference sequence). The CDR3 nucleotides are TGTGCCAGTGGGACGGGGATCTACAATGAGCAGTTCTTC. Amino acid sequence: CASGTGIYNEQFF.

This clonotype was observed a few times. The chain combines TRBV20-1 with TRBJ2-7, with D hard to call. V shed 5 bases and J shed 11 bases, with 13 bases lying between them. The CDR3 extends over 10 amino acids. Germline lookup yields CDR1 DFQATT and CDR2 SNEGSKA (reference sequence). CDR3 amino acids: CSALGSPKYF. CDR3 sequence (DNA): TGCAGTGCTCTAGGGTCGCCCAAGTACTTC.